This TCR beta chain was obtained from a study of T cells in Graves' hyperthyroidism and ophthalmopathy. Study outcomes and limitations: Most thyroid clonotypes expanded above 0.001 appeared in blood too. Ophthalmopathy was separated from stable hyperthyroidism by a 13 V-J model.

Diagnostic decisions used clinical symptoms, serum thyroxine and TRAb, thyroid ultrasound and orbital computed tomography. Remarks on this clonotype: Its specificity is not known.

Amplification of TCR beta CDR3 regions used RNA as the template. TCR CDR3 underwent first-round RT-PCR with the HTBI primer set. TCRdb re-called the multiplex PCR reads with MiXCR, one entry per CDR3 protein. The profile covers approximately 590,000 distinct CDR3 sequences, with around 42% appearing a single time and approximately 8.2% taken by the ten largest. This CDR3 has 13 residues. Germline CDR1 is MNHEY and CDR2 is SVGAGI. Trimming cost V 2 bases and J 14 bases, with 18 bases left between them. The chain recombines TRBV6-5 with TRBJ1-1, with unresolved D. The receptor comes from a young woman with Graves' hyperthyroidism. Sequencing was carried out using peripheral blood or thyroid tissue (not recorded which). The CDR3 reads CASSYGKGSGRFF. DNA of the CDR3: TGTGCCAGCAGTTACGGGAAAGGGTCCGGACGCTTCTTT.